This TCR beta chain derives from a study of T cells after posttransplantation cyclophosphamide. The study, taken as a whole, reports: Later post-transplant blood repertoires were often dominated by donor CD8+ memory clones.

The assay was immunoSEQ multiplex PCR, and TCRdb's table has in-frame clones only and misses some. Of 6,000 or so clones in the sample, roughly 98% are singletons; the top ten hold just over 0.85%. Points on this clone: What it binds is unknown.

Trimming stripped 0 bases from V and 8 bases from J, with 13 bases between. CDR1 SGHDN and CDR2 FVKESK come from the germline V gene. The CDR3 has 14 amino acids. The V gene is TRBV14, the J gene TRBJ1-2; D remains ambiguous. The source is a man aged 40-50 years in good health, CMV-negative, and a related stem cell transplant donor. Sample: memory CD4+ T cells sorted from PBMCs. In nucleotides, the CDR3 is TGTGCCAGCAGCCAAGATCCGGCAGGATTAGGCTACACCTTC. Protein sequence: CASSQDPAGLGYTF.